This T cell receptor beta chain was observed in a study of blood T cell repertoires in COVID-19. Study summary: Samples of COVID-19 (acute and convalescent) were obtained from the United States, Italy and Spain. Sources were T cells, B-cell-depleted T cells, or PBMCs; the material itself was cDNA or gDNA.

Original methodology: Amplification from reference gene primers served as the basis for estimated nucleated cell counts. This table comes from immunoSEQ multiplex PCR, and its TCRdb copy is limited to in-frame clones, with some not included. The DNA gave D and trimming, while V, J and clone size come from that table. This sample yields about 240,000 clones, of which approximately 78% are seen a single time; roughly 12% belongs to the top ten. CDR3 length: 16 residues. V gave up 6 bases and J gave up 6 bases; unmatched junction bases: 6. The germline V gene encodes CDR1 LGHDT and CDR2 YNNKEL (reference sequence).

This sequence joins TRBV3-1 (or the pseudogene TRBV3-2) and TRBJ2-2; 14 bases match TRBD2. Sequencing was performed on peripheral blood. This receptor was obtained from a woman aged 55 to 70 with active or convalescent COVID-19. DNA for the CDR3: TGTGCCAGCAGACGACTAGCGGGGGGGCGAGCCGGGGAGCTGTTTTTT. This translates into CASRRLAGGRAGELFF.